This T cell receptor beta chain came from a study of cytomegalovirus exposure and HLA in healthy donors. This clone appeared a few times. Its target is unknown. The method was immunoSEQ multiplex PCR; TCRdb's version includes in-frame clones alone and lacks a portion of them. Of roughly 62,000 clones in the sample, roughly 94% were seen once. Overall study findings and caveats: Reported performance of the classifier showed diagnosis of cytomegalovirus status with high specificity and sensitivity.

Germline CDR1 is MGHRA and CDR2 is YSYEKL. The CDR3 is 14 residues long. The germline V and J ends were trimmed by 1 base and 3 bases, with 7 bases remaining between them. The sequenced sample consisted of PBMCs. This chain uses TRBV4-1 with TRBJ2-1; D gene unclear. This TCR came from a man aged 18 to 30 in good health and CMV-seronegative. CDR3 protein: CASSQGLDYNEQFF. DNA of the CDR3: TGCGCCAGCAGCCAAGGGCTAGACTACAATGAGCAGTTCTTC.